This T cell receptor (beta chain) is from a study of cytomegalovirus exposure and HLA in healthy donors. TCRdb's copy holds only in-frame clones and misses some; the assay was immunoSEQ multiplex PCR. The data show more than 95,000 clones, with approximately 90% seen just once and about 1.9% held by the top ten. The V gene's germline CDR1 is MNHNY and CDR2 SVGAGI (reference sequence). The V and J ends lost 7 bases and 2 bases, in that order; junction bases with no gene match: 12. The CDR3 has 16 residues. The chain carries TRBV6-6 and TRBJ2-5, with 8 bases that match TRBD2. Sequencing input: PBMCs. The receptor comes from a woman aged 18-29 years in good health and CMV-seronegative. The CDR3 DNA reads TGTGCCAGCACCGACCAAGCGGGGGTAAGACAAGAGACCCAGTACTTC. It is translated as CASTDQAGVRQETQYF.